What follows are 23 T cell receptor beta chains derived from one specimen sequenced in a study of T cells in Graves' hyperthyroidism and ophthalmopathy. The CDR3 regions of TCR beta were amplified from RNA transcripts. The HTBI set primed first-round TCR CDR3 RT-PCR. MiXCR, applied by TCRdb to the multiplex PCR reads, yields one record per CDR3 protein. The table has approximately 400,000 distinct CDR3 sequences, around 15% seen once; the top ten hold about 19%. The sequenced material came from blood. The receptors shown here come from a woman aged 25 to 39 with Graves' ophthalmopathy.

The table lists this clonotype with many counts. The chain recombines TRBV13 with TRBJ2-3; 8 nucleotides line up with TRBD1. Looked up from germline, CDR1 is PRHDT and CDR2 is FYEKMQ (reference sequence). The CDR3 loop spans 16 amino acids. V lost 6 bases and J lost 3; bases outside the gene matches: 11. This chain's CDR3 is CASSRNRGLSTDTQYF. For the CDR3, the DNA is TGTGCCAGCAGTCGAAACAGGGGGTTAAGTACAGATACGCAGTATTTT. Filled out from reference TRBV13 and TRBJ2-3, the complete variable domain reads AAGVIQSPRHLIKEKRETATLKCYPIPRHDTVYWYQQGPGQDPQFLISFYEKMQSDKGSIPDRFSAQQFSDYHSELNMSSLELGDSALYFCASSRNRGLSTDTQYFGPGTRLTVL.

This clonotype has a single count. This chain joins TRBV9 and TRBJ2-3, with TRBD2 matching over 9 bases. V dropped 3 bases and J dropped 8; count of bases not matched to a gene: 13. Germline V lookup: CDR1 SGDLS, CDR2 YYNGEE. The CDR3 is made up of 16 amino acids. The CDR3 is CASSEAAGGPWVTQYF. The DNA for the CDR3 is TGTGCCAGCAGCGAGGCGGCGGGGGGGCCTTGGGTTACGCAGTATTTT.

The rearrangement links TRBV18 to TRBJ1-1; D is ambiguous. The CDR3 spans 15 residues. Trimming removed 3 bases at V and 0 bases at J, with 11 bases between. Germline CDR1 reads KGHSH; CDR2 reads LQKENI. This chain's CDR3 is CASSPRPGVNTEAFF. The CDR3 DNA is TGTGCCAGCTCACCCCGTCCAGGTGTGAACACTGAAGCTTTCTTT.

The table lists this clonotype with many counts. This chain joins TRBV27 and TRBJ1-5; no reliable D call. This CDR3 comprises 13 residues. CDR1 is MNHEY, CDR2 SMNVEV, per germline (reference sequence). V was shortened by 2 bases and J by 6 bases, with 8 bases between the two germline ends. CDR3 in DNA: TGTGCCAGCAGTTTAATATCGGGTCAGCCCCAGCATTTT. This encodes CASSLISGQPQHF.

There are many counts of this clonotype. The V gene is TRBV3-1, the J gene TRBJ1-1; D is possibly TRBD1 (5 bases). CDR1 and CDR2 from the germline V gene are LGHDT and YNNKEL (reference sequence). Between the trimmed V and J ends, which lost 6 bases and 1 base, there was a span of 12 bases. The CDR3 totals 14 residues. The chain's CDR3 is CASSHKDRNTEAFF. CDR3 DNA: TGTGCCAGCAGTCACAAAGACAGGAACACTGAAGCTTTCTTT.

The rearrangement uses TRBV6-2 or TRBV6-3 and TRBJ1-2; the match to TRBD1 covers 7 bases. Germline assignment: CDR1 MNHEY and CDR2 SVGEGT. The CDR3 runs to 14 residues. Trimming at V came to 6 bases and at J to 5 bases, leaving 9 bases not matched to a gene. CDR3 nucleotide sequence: TGTGCCAGCAGGGTTTCGGCAGGGGGGTATGGCTACACCTTC. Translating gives CASRVSAGGYGYTF.

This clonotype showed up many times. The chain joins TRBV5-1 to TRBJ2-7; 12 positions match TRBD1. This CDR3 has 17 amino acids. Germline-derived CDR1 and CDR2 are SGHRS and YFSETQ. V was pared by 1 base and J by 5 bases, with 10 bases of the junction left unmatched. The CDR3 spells CASSLSAGTGGKNEQYF. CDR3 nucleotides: TGCGCCAGCAGCTTGAGTGCGGGGACAGGGGGCAAAAACGAGCAGTACTTC.

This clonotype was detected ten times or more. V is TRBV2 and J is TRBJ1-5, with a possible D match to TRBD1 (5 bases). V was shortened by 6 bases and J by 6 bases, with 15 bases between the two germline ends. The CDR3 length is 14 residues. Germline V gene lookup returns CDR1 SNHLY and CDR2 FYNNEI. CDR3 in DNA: TGTGCCAGCAGCGCTCGGAGGGGAGGTCAGCCCCAGCATTTT. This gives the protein CASSARRGGQPQHF.

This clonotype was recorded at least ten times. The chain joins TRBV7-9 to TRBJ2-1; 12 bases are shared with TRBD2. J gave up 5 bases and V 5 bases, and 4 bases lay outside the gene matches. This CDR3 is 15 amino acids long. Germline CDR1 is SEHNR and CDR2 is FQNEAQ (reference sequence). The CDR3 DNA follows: TGTGCCAGCAGCCCCCTAGCGGGGGGGGACAATGAGCAGTTCTTC. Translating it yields CASSPLAGGDNEQFF.

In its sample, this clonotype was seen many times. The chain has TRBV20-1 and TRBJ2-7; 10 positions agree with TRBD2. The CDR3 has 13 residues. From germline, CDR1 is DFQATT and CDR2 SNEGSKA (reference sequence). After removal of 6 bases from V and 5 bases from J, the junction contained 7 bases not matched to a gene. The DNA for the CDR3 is TGCAGTGCCCCAGCGGGGGGGCGGGACGAGCAGTACTTC. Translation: CSAPAGGRDEQYF.

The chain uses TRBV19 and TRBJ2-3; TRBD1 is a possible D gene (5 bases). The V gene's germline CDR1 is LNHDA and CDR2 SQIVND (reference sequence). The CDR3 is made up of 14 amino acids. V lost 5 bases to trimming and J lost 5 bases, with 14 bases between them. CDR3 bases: TGTGCCAGTAGTTCAATCCAGGGAAAAGATACGCAGTATTTT. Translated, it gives CASSSIQGKDTQYF.

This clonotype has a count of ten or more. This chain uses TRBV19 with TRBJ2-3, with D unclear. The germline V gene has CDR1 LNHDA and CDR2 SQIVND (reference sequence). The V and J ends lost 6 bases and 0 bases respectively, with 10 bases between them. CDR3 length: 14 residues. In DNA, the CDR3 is TGTGCCAGTAGCGACTCAACTAGCACAGATACGCAGTATTTT. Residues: CASSDSTSTDTQYF.

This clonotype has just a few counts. The CDR3 protein is CASSTGTSGLQETQYF. The CDR3 bases are TGTGCCAGCAGCACCGGGACTAGCGGACTCCAAGAGACCCAGTACTTC. This chain links TRBV9 with TRBJ2-5; 11 bases map to TRBD2. CDR3 length: 16 amino acids. The V segment lost 4 bases and the J segment 1 base; nucleotides outside the gene matches: 6. CDR1 is SGDLS and CDR2 is YYNGEE in the germline V gene.

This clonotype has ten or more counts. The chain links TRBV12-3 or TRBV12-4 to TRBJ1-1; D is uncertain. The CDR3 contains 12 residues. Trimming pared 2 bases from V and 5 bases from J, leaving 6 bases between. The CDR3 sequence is CASSLRRTEAFF. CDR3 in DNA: TGTGCCAGCAGTTTAAGGAGAACTGAAGCTTTCTTT.

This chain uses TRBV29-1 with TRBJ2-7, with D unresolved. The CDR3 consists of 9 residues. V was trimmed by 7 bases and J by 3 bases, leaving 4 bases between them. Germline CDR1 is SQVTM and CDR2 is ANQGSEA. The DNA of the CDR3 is TGCAGCGACGGCTACGAGCAGTACTTC. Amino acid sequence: CSDGYEQYF.

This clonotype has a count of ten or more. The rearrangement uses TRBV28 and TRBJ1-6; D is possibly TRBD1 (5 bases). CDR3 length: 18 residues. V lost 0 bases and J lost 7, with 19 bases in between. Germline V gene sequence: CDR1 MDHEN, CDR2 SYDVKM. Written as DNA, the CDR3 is TGTGCCAGCAGTTTATGGGGGACTACCAGAAGGCTAAATTCACCCCTCCACTTT. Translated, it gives CASSLWGTTRRLNSPLHF.

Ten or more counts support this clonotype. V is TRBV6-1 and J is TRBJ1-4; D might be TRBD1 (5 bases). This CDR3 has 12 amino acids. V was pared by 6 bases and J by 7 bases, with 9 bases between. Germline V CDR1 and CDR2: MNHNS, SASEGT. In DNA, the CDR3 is TGTGCCAGCAGCCCCCAGGGTGAAAAACTGTTTTTT. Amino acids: CASSPQGEKLFF.

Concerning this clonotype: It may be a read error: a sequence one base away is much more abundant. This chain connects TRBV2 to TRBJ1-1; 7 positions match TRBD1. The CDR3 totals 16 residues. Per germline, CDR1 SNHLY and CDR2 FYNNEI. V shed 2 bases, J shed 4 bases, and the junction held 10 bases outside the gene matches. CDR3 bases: TGTGCCAGCAGTGAATACCCGACAGGGCCGAGCACTGAAGCTTTCTTT. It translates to CASSEYPTGPSTEAFF.

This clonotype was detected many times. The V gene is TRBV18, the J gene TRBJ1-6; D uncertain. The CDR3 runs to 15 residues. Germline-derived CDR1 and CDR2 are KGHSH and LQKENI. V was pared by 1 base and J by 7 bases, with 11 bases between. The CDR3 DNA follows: TGTGCCAGCTCACCACGGACGGATTCCAATTCACCCCTCCACTTT. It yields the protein CASSPRTDSNSPLHF.

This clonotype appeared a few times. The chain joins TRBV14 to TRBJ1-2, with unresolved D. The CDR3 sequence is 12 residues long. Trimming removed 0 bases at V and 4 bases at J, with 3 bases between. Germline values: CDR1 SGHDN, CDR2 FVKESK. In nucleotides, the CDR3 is TGTGCCAGCAGCCAAGACACCTATGGCTACACCTTC. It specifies CASSQDTYGYTF. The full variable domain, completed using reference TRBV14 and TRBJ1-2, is EAGVTQFPSHSVIEKGQTVTLRCDPISGHDNLYWYRRVMGKEIKFLLHFVKESKQDESGMPNNRFLAERTGGTYSTLKVQPAELEDSGVYFCASSQDTYGYTFGSGTRLTVV.

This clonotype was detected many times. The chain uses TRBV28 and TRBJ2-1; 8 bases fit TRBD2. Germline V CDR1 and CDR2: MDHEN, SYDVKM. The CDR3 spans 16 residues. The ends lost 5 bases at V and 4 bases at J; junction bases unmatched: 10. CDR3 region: CASSPRGGRKYNEQFF. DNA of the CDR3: TGTGCCAGCAGTCCCCGCGGGGGGAGGAAGTACAATGAGCAGTTCTTC.

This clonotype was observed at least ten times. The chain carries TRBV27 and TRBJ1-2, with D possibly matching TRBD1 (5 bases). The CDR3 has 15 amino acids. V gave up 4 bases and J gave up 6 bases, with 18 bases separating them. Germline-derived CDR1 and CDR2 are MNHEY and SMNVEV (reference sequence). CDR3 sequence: CASSSRGGGWDGYTF. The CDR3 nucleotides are TGTGCCAGCAGTTCGCGGGGCGGGGGTTGGGATGGCTACACCTTC.

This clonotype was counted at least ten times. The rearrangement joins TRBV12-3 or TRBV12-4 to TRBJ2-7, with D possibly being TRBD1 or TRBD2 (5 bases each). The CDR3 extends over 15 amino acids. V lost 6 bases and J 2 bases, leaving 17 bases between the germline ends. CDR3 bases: TGTGCCAGCAGACACTCCGGGACGGGAACCTACGAGCAGTACTTC. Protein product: CASRHSGTGTYEQYF.